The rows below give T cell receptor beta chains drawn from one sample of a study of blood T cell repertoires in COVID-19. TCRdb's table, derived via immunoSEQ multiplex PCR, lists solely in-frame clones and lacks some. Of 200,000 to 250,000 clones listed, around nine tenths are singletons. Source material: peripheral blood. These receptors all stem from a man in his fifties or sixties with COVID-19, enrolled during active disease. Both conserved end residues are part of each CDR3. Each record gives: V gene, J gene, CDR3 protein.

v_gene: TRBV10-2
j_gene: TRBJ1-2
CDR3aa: CASSEQLGNYGYTF

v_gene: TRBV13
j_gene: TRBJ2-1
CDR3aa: CASSSRHGVQESGSYNEQFF

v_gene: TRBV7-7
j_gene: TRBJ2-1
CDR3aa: CASSLTQGGYNEQFF

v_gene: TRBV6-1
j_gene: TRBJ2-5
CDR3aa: CASSELRLQETQYF

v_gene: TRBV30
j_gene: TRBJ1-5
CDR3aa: CAWSSDRSLSNQPQHF

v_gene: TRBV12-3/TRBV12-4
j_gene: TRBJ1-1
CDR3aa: CASSFGGKKEAFF

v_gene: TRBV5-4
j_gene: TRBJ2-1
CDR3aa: CASSLDSGTTYNEQFF

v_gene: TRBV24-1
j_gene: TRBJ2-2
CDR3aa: CATSDMGQGGSSGELFF

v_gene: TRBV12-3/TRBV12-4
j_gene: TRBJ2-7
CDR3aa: CASSSFSYEQYF

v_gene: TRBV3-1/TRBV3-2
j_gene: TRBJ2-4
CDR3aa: CASSQGQGLIQYF

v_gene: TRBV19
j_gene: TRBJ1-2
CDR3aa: CASSYRNYGYTF

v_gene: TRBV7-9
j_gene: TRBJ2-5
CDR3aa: CASSRSPRGQGETQYF

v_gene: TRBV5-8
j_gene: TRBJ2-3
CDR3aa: CASSTGLAGTDTQYF

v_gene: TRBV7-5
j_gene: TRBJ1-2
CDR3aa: CARNKSRTAHNYGYTF

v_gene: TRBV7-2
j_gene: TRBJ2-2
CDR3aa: CASSLRTSGGVAGELFF

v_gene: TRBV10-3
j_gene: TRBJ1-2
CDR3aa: CAISDPPSTGGGGNYGYTF

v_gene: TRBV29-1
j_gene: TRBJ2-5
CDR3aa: CSVDTGGQETQYF

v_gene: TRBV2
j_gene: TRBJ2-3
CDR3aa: CASSVGGASTDTQYF

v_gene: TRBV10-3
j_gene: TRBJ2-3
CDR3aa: CAISELAMGRFSTDTQYF

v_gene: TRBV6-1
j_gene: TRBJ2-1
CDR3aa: CASSEELAATYNEQFF

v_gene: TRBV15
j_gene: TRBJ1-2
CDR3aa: CATSRDPGQGSRYTF